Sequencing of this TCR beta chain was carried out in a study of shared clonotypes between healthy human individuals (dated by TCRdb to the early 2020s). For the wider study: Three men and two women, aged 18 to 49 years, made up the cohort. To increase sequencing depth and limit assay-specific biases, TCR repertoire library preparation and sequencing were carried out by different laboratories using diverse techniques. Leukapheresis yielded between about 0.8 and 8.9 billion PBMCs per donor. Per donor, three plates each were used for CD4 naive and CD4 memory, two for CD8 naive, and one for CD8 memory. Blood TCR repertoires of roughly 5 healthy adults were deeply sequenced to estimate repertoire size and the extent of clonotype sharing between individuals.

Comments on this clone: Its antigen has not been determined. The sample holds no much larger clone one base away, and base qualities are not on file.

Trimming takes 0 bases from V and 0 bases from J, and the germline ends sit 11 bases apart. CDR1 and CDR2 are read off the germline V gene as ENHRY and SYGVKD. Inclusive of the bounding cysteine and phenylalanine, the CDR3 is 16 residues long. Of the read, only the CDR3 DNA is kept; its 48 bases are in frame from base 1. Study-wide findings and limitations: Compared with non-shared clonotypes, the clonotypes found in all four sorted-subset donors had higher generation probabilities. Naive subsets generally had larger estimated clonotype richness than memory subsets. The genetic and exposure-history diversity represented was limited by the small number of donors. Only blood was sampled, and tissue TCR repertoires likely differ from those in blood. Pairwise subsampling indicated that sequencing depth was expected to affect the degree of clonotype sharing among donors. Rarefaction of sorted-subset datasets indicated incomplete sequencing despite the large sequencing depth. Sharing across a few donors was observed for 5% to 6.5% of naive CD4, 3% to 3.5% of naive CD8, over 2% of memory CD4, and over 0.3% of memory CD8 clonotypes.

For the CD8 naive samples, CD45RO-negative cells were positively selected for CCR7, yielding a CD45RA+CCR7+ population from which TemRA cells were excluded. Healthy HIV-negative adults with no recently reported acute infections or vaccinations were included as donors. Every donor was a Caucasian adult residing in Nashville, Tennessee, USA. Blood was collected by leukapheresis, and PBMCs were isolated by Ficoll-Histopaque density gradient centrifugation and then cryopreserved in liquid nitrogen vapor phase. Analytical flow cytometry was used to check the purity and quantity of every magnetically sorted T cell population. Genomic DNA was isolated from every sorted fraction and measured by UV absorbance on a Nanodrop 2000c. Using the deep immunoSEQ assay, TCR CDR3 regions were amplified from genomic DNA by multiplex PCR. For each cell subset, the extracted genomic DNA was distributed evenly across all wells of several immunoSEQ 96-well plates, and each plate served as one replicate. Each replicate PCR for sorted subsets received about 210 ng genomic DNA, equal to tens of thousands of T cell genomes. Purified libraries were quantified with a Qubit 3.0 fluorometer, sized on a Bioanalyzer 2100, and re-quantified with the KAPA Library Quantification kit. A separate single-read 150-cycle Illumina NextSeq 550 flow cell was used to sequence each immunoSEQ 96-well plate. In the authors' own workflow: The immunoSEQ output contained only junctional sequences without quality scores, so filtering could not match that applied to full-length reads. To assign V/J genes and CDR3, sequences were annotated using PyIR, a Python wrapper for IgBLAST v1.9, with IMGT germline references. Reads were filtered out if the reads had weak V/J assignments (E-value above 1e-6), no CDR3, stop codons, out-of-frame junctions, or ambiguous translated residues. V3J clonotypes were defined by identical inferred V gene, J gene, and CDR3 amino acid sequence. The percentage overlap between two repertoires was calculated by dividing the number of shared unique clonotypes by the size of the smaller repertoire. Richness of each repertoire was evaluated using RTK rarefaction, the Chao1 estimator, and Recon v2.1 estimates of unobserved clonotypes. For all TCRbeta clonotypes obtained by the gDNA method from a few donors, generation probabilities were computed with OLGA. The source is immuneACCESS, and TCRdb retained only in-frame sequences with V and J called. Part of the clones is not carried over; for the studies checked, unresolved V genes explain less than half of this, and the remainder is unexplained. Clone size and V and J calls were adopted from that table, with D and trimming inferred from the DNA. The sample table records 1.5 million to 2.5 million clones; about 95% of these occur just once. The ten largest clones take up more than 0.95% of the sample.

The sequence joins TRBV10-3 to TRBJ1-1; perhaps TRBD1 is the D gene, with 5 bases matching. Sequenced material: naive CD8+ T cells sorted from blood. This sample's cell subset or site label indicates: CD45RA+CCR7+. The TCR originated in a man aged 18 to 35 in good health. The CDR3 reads CAISESTGGVNTEAFF. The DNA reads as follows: TGTGCCATCAGTGAGTCGACCGGAGGGGTGAACACTGAAGCTTTCTTT.